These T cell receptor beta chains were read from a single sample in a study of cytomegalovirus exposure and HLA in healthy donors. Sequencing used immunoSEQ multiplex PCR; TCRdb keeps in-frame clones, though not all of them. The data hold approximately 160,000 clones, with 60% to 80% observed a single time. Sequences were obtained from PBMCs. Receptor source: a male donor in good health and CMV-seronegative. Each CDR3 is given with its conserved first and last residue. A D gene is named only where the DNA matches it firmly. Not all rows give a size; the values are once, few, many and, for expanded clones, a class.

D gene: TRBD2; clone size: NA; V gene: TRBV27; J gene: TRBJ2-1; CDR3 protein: CASREGLERVF; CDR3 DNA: TGTGCCAGCAGGGAGGGACTAGAACGGGTCTTC
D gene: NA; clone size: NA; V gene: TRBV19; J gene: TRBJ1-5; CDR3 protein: CASKVLPGSNQPQHF; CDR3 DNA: TGTGCCAGTAAGGTTTTACCGGGGAGTAATCAGCCCCAGCATTTT
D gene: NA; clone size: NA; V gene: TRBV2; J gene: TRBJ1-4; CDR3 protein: CASSGQGSTNEKLFF; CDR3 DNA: TGTGCCAGCAGTGGGCAGGGCTCAACTAATGAAAAACTGTTTTTT
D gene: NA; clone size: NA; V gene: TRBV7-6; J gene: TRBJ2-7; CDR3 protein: CASSLLALPYEQYF; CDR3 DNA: TGTGCCAGCAGCTTACTAGCGCTCCCCTACGAGCAGTACTTC
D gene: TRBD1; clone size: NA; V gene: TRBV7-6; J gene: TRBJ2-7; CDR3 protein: CASSSGTGGDYEQYF; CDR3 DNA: TGTGCCAGCAGCTCTGGGACAGGTGGGGACTACGAGCAGTACTTC
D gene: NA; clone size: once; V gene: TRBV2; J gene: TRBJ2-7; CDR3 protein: CASTQTYEQYF; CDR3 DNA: TGTGCCAGCACACAGACCTACGAGCAGTACTTC
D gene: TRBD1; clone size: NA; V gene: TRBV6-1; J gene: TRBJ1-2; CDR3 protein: CASRSGDRLYGYTF; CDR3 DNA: TGTGCCAGCAGATCTGGGGACAGACTCTATGGCTACACCTTC
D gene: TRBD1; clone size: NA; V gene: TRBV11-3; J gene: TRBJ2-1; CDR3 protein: CASSLEQGVGEQFF; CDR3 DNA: TGTGCCAGCAGCTTAGAACAGGGGGTAGGTGAGCAGTTCTTC
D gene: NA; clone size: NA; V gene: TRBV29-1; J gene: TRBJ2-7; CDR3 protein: CSARVRGEQYF; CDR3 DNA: TGCAGCGCAAGGGTACGGGGCGAGCAGTACTTC
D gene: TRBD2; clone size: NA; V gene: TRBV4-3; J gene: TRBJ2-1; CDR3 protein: CASSQVSLAGANEQFF; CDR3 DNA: TGCGCCAGCAGCCAAGTTTCACTAGCGGGGGCCAATGAGCAGTTCTTC
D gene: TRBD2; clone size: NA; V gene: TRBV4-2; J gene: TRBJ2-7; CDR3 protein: CASSQDHGGTSAYEQYF; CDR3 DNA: TGTGCCAGCAGCCAAGATCATGGAGGGACTAGCGCCTACGAGCAGTACTTC
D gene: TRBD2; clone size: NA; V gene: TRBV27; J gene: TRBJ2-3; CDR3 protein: CASSLSRYAGGDTQYF; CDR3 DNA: TGTGCCAGCAGTTTATCGCGCTACGCGGGAGGAGATACGCAGTATTTT
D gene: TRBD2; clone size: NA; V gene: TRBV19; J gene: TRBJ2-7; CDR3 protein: CASSIGTRSYEQYF; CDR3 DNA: TGTGCCAGTAGTATCGGGACTAGGTCTTACGAGCAGTACTTC
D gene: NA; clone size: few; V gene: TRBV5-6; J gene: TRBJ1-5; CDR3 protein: CASSRRGFLYQPQHF; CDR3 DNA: TGTGCCAGCAGTCGTCGGGGGTTTTTATATCAGCCCCAGCATTTT
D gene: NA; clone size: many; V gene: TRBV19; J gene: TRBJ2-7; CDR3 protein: CASSMGLFYREQYF; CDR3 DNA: TGTGCCAGTAGTATGGGACTTTTTTATCGCGAGCAGTACTTC
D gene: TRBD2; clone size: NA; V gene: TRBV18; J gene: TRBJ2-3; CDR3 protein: CASSPSGLGTDTQYF; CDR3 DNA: TGTGCCAGCTCACCCTCGGGACTAGGCACAGATACGCAGTATTTT
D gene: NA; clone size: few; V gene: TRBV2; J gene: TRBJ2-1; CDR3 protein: CASSDRGSGYNEQFF; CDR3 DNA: TGTGCCAGCAGTGATAGGGGGTCGGGCTACAATGAGCAGTTCTTC
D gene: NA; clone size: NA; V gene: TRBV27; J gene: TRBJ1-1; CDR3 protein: CASRGETGHIMNTEAFF; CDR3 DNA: TGTGCCAGCAGGGGGGAGACGGGACACATCATGAACACTGAAGCTTTCTTT
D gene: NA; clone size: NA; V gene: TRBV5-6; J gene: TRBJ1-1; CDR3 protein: CASSLLSTGTNTEAFF; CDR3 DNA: TGTGCCAGCAGCCTACTCAGCACAGGGACCAACACTGAAGCTTTCTTT
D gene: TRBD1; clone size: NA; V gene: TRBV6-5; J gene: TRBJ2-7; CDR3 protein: CASSYGTGTYEQYF; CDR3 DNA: TGTGCCAGCAGTTACGGGACAGGAACCTACGAGCAGTACTTC
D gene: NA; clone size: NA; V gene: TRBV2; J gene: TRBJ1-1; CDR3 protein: CASSDDRGFF; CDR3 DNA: TGTGCCAGCAGTGACGATAGGGGTTTCTTT
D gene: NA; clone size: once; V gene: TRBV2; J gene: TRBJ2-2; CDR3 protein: CASRAYTGELFF; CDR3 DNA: TGTGCCAGCAGGGCCTACACCGGGGAGCTGTTTTTT
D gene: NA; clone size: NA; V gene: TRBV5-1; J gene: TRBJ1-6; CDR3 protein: CASSARRGSGDNSPLHF; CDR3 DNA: TGCGCCAGCAGCGCCCGCCGAGGCAGCGGGGATAATTCACCCCTCCACTTT
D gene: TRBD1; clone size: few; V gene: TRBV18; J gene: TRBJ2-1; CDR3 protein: CASSRDRTWGNNEQFF; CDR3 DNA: TGTGCCAGCTCACGGGACAGGACATGGGGTAACAATGAGCAGTTCTTC
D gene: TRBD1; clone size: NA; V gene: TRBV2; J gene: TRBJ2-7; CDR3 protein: CASRPTGGEQYF; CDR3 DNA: TGTGCCAGCAGGCCTACAGGGGGCGAGCAGTACTTC
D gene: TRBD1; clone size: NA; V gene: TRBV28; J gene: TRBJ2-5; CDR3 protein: CASSATGGGVETQYF; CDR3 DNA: TGTGCCAGCAGTGCGACAGGGGGAGGCGTGGAGACCCAGTACTTC
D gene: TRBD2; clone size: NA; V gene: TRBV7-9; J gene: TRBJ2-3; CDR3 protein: CASHGIAGGSTDTQYF; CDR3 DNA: TGTGCCAGCCATGGTATAGCGGGAGGTTCCACAGATACGCAGTATTTT
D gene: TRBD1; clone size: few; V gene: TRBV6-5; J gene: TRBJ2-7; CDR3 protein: CASSFNRGMNSYEQYF; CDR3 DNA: TGTGCCAGCAGTTTCAACAGGGGGATGAACTCCTACGAGCAGTACTTC
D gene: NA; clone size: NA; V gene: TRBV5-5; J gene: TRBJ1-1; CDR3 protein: CASYDSTGPRNTEAFF; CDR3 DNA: TGTGCCAGCTACGACTCTACAGGGCCCAGGAACACTGAAGCTTTCTTT
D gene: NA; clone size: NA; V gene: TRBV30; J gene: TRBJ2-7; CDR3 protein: CAWSVQVRALSYEQYF; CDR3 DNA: TGTGCCTGGAGTGTACAGGTCAGGGCGCTCTCCTACGAGCAGTACTTC
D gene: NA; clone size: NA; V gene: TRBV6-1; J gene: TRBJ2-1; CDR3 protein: CASSERLAAYNEQFF; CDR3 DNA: TGTGCCAGCAGTGAACGGTTAGCGGCCTACAATGAGCAGTTCTTC
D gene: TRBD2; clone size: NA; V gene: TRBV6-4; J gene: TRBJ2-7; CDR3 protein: CASSDNGLAGSGSYEQYF; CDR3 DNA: TGTGCCAGCAGTGATAACGGACTAGCGGGAAGCGGCTCCTACGAGCAGTACTTC
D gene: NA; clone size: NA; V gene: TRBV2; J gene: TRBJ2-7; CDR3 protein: CASMVVLSSYEQYF; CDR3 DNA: TGTGCCAGCATGGTAGTTCTGAGCTCCTACGAGCAGTACTTC
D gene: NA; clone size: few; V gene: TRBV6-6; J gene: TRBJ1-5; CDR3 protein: CASSYASARQPQHF; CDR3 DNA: TGTGCCAGCAGTTACGCATCCGCGCGCCAGCCCCAGCATTTT
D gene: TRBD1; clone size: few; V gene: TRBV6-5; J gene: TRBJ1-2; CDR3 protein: CASSNTGQGYYGYTF; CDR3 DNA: TGTGCCAGCAGTAACACAGGACAGGGTTACTATGGCTACACCTTC
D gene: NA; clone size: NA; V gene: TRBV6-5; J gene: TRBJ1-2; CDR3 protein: CASSSDSWGYTF; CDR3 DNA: TGTGCCAGCAGTTCGGACAGTTGGGGCTACACCTTC
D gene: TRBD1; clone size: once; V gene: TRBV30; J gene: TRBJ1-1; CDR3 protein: CAWRPDPRGAFF; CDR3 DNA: TGTGCCTGGCGGCCGGACCCCAGGGGGGCTTTCTTT
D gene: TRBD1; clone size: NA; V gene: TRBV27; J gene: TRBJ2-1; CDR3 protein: CACQHGDRARNEQFF; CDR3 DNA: TGTGCCTGCCAACATGGGGACAGGGCCAGAAATGAGCAGTTCTTC
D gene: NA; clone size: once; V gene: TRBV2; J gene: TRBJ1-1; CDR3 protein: CASSEYRTEAFF; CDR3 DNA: TGTGCCAGCAGTGAGTACCGAACAGAAGCTTTCTTT
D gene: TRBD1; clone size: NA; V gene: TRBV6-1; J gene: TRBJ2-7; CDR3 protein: CASNRDRGYEQYF; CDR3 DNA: TGTGCCAGTAACCGGGACAGGGGTTACGAGCAGTACTTC
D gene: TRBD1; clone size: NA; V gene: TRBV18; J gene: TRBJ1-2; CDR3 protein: CASSPGTAEAYGYTF; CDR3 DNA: TGTGCCAGCTCACCAGGGACAGCTGAAGCCTATGGCTACACCTTC
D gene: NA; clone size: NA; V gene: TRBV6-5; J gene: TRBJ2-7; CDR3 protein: CASSYSSWSSEQYF; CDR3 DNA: TGTGCCAGCAGTTACTCGAGTTGGTCTAGCGAGCAGTACTTC
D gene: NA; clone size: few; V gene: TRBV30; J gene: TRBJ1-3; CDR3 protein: CAWSTGGAFSGNTIYF; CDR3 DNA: TGTGCCTGGAGTACCGGAGGGGCTTTCTCTGGAAACACCATATATTTT
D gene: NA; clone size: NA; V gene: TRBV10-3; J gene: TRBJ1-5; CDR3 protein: CAIKSSEDSNQPQHF; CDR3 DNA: TGTGCCATCAAGTCCTCAGAGGATAGCAATCAGCCCCAGCATTTT
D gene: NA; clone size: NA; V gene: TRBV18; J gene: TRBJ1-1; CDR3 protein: CASSPQRDSWGDTEAFF; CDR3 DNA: TGTGCCAGCTCACCACAACGGGACTCTTGGGGGGACACTGAAGCTTTCTTT
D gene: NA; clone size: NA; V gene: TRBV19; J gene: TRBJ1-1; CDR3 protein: CASTILDGRGFTEAFF; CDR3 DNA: TGTGCCAGTACCATCCTCGATGGCAGGGGTTTCACTGAAGCTTTCTTT
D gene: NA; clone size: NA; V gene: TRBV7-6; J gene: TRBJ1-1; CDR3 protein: CASSPYEGRREAFF; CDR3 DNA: TGTGCCAGCAGCCCTTACGAAGGGCGGAGGGAAGCTTTCTTT
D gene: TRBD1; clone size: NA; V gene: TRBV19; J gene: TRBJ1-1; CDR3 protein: CASSTGTGQWYTEAFF; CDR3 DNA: TGTGCCAGTAGTACGGGGACAGGGCAGTGGTACACTGAAGCTTTCTTT
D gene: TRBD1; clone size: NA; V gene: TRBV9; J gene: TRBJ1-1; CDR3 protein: CASNPQGASTEAFF; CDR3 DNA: TGTGCCAGCAACCCCCAGGGGGCCAGCACTGAAGCTTTCTTT
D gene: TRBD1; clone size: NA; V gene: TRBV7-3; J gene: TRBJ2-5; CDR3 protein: CASSLGPGQGETQYF; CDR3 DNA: TGTGCCAGCTCCCTTGGACCCGGACAGGGGGAGACCCAGTACTTC
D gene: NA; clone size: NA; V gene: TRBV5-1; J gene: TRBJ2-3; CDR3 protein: CASTDSSPSTDTQYF; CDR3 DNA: TGCGCCAGCACCGACAGTTCGCCTAGCACAGATACGCAGTATTTT
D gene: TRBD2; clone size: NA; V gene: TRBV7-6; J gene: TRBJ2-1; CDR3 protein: CASSLASSGGAYNEQFF; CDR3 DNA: TGTGCCAGCAGCTTAGCATCGTCGGGGGGGGCGTACAATGAGCAGTTCTTC
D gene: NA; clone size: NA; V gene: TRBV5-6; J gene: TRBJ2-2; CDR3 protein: CASSPTENTGELFF; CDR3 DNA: TGTGCCAGCAGCCCGACAGAGAACACCGGGGAGCTGTTTTTT
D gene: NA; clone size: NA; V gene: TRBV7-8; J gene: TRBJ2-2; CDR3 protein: CASSPEGGYTGELFF; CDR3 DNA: TGTGCCAGCAGCCCAGAAGGGGGATACACCGGGGAGCTGTTTTTT